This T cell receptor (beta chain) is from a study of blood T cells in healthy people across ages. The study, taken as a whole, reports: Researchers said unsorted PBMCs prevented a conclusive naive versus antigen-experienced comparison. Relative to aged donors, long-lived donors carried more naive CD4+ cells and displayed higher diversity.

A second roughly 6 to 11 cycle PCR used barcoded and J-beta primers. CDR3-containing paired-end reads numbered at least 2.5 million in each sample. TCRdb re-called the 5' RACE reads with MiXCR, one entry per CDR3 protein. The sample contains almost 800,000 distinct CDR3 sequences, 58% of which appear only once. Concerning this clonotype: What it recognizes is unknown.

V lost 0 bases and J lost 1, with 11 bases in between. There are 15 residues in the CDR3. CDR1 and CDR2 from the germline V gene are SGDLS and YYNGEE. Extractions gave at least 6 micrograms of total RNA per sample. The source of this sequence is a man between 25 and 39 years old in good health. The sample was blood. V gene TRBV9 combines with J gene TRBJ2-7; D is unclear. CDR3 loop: CASSVEPNPSYEQYF. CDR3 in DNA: TGTGCCAGCAGCGTAGAACCGAACCCATCCTACGAGCAGTACTTC.